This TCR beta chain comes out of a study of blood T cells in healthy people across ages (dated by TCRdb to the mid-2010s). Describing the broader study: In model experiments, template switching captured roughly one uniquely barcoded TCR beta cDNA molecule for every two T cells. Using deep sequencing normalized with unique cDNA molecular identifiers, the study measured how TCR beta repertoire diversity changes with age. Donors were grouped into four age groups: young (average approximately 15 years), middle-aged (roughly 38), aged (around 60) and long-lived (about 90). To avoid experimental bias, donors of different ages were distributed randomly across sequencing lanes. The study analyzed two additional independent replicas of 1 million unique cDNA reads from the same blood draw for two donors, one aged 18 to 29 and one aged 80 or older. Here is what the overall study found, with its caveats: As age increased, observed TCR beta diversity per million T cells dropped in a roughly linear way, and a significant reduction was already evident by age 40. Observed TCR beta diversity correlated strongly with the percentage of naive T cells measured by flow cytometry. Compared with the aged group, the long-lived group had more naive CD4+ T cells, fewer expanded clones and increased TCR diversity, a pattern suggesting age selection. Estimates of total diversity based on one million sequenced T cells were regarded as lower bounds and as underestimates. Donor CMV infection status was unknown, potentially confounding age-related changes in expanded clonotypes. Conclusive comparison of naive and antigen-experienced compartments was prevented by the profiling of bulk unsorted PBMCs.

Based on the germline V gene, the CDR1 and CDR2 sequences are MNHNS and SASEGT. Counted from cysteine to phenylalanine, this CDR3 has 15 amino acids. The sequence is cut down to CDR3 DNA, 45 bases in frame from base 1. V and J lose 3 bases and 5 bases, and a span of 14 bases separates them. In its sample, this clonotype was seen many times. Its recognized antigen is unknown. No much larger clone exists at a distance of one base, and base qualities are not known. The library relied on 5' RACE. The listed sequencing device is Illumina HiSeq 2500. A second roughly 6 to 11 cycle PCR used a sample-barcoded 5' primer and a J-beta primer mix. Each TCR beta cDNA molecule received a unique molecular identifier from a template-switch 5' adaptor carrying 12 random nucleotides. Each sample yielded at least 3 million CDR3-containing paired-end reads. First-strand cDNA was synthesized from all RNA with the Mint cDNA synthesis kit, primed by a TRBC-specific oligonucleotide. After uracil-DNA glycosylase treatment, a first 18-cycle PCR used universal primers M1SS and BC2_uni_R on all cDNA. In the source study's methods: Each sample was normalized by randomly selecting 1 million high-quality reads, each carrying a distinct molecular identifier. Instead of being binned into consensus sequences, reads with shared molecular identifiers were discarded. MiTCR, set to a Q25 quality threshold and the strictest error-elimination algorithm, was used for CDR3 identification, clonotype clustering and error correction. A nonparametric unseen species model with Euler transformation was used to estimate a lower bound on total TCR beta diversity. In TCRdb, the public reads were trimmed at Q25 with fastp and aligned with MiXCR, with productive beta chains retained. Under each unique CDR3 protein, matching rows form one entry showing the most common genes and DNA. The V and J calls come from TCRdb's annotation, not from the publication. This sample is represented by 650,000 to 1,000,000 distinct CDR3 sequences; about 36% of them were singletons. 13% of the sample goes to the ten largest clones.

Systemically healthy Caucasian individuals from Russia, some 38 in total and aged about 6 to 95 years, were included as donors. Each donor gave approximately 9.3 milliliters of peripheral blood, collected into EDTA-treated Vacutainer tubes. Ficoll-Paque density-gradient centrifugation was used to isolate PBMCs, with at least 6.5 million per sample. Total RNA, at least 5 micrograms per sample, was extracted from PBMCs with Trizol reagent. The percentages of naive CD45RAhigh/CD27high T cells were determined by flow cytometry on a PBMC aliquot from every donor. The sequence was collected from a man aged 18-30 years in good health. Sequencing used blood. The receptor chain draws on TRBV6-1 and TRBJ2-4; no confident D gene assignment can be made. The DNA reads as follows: TGTGCCAGCAGTGACGGACGGCCGACCCAAAACATTCAGTACTTC. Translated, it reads CASSDGRPTQNIQYF.